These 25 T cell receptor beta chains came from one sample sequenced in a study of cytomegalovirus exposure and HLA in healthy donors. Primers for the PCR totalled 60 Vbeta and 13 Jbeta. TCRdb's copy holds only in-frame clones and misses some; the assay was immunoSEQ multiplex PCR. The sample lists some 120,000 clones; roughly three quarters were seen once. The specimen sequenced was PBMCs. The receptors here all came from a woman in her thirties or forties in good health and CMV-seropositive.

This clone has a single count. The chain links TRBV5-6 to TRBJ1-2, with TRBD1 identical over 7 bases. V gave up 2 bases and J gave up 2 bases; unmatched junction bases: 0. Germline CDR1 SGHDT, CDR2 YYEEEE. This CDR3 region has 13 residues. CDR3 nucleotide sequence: TGTGCCAGCAGCTTACAGGGGAACTATGGCTACACCTTC. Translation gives CASSLQGNYGYTF.

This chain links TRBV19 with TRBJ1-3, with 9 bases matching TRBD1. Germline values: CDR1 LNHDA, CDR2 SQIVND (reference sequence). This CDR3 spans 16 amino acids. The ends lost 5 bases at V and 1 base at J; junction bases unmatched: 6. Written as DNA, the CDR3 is TGTGCCAGTAGTCTGACAGGGGGTTCTTCTGGAAACACCATATATTTT. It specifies CASSLTGGSSGNTIYF.

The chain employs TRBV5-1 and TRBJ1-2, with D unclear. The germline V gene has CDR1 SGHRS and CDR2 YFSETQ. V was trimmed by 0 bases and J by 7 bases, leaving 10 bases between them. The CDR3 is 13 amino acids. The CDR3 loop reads CASSLEHPGGYTF. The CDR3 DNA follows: TGCGCCAGCAGCTTGGAACATCCGGGTGGCTACACCTTC.

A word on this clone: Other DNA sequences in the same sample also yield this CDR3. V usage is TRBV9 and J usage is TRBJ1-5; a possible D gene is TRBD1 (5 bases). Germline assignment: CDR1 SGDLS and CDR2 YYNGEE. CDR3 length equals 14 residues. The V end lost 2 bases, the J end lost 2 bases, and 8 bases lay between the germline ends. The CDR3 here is CASSVGQGNQPQHF. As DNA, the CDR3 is TGTGCCAGCAGCGTCGGACAAGGCAATCAGCCCCAGCATTTT. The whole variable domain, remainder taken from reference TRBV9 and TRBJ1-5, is DSGVTQTPKHLITATGQRVTLRCSPRSGDLSVYWYQQSLDQGLQFLIQYYNGEERAKGNILERFSAQQFPDLHSELNLSSLELGDSALYFCASSVGQGNQPQHFGDGTRLSIL.

CDR3 protein: CASSSGDYRAANGYTF. CDR3 nucleotide sequence: TGTGCCAGCAGCTCGGGGGACTACAGGGCGGCTAATGGCTACACCTTC. The rearrangement uses TRBV5-8 and TRBJ1-2, with D maybe TRBD1 (6 bases). Germline CDR1 is SGHTS and CDR2 is YDEGEE. The CDR3 has 16 amino acids. V was shortened by 3 bases and J by 6 bases, with 21 bases between the two germline ends.

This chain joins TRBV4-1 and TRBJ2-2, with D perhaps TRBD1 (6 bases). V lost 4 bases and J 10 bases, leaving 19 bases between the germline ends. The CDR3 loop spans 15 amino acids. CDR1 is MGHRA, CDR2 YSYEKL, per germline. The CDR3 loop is CASSRAGTPGEELFF. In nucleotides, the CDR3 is TGCGCCAGCAGCCGAGCCGGGACACCCGGGGAGGAGCTGTTTTTT.

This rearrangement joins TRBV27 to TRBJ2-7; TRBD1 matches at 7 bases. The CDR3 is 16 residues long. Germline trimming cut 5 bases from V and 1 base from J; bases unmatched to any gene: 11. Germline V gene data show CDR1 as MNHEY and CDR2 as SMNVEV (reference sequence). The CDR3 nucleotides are TGTGCCAGCAGTCCAACCGGCAGGGGGAAATCCTACGAGCAGTACTTC. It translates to CASSPTGRGKSYEQYF.

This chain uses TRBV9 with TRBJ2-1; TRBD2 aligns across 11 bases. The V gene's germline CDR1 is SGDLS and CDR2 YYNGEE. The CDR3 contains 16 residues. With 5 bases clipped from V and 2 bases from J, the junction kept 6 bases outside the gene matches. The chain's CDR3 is CASSLLTSGAYNEQFF. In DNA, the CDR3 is TGTGCCAGCAGTCTTCTGACTAGCGGGGCCTACAATGAGCAGTTCTTC.

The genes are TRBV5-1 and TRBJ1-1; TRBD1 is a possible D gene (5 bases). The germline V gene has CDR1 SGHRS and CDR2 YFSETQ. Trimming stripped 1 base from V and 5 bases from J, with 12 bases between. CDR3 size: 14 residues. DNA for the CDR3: TGCGCCAGCAGCTTGCCGACAGCCAAGACTGAAGCTTTCTTT. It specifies CASSLPTAKTEAFF.

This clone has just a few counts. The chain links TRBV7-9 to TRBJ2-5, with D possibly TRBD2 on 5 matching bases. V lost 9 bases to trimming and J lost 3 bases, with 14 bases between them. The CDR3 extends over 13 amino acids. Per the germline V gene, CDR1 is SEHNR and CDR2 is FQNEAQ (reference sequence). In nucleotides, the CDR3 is TGTGCCAGAGAGGAGGTGGGGAAAGAGACCCAGTACTTC. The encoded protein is CAREEVGKETQYF.

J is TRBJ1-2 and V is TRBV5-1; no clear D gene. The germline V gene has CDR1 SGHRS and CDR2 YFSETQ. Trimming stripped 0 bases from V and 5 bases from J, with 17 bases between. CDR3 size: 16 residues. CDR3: CASSLAGEGRAYGYTF. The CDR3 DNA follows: TGCGCCAGCAGCTTGGCCGGTGAAGGGAGGGCATATGGCTACACCTTC.

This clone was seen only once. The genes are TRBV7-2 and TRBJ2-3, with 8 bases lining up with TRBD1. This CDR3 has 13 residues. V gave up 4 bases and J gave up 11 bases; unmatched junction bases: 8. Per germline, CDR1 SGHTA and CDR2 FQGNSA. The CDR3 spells CASSSNPGTGQYF. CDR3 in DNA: TGTGCCAGCAGCTCGAACCCCGGGACAGGGCAGTATTTT.

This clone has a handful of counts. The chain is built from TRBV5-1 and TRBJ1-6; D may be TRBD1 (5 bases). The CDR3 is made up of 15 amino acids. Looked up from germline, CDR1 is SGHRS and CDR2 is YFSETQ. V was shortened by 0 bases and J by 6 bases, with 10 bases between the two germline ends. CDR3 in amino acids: CASSLARGGNSPLHF. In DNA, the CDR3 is TGCGCCAGCAGCTTGGCAAGGGGAGGTAATTCACCCCTCCACTTT.

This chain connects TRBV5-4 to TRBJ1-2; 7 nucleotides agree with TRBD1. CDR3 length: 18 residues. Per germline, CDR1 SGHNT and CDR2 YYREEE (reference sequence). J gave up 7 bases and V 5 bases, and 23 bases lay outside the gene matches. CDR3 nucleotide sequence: TGTGCCAGCAGTTCAGCCGGGACAGAGTCCATCTCAATTCGTGGCTACACCTTC. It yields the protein CASSSAGTESISIRGYTF.

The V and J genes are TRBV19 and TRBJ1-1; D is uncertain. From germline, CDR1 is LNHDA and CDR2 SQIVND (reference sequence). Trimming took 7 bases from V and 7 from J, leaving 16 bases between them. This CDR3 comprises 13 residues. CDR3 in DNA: TGTGCCAGTACGCGGGTCGGAAGCATTGAAGCTTTCTTT. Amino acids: CASTRVGSIEAFF.

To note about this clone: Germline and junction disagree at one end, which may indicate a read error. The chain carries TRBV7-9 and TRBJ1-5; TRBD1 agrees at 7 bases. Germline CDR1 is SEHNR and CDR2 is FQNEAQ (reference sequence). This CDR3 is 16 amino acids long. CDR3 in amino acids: CSSSYTPTGGNQPQHF. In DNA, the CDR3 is TGTTCCAGCAGCTACACCCCAACAGGGGGCAATCAGCCCCAGCATTTT.

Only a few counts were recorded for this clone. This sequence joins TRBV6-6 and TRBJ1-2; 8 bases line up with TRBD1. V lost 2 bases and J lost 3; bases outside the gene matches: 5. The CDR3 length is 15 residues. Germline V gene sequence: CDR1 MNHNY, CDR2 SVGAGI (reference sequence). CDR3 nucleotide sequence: TGTGCCAGCAGTTACCCCTTGACAGGGGACTATGGCTACACCTTC. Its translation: CASSYPLTGDYGYTF.

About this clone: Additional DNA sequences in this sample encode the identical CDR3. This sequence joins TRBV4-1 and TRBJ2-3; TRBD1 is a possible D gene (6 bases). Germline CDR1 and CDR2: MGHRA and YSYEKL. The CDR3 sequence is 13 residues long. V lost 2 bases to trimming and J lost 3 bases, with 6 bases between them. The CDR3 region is CASSQQGTDTQYF. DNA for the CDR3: TGCGCCAGCAGCCAACAGGGGACAGATACGCAGTATTTT.

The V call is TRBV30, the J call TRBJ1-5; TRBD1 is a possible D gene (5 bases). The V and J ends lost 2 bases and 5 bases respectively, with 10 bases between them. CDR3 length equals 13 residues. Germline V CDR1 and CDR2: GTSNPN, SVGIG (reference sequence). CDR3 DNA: TGTGCCTGGAGTACCCAGACAGATCAGCCCCAGCATTTT. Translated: CAWSTQTDQPQHF.

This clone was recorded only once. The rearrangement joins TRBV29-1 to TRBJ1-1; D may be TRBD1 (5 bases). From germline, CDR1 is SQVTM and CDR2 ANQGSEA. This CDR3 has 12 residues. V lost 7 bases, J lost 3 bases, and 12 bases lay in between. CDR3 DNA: TGCAGCGCCGGGACTTCGTACACTGAAGCTTTCTTT. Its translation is CSAGTSYTEAFF.

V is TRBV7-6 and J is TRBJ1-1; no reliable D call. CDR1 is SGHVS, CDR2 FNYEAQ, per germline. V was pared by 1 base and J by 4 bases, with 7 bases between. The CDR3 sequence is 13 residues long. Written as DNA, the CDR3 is TGTGCCAGCAGCTTAGAATGGCCCACTGAAGCTTTCTTT. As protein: CASSLEWPTEAFF.

Written as DNA, the CDR3 is TGTGCCAGTAGTAGGCTTACAGGGGAATACGACTCTGGGGCCAACGTCCTGACTTTC. As protein: CASSRLTGEYDSGANVLTF. The chain couples TRBV19 to TRBJ2-6; 7 bases are shared with TRBD1. CDR1 and CDR2 from the germline V gene are LNHDA and SQIVND (reference sequence). Trimming removed 4 bases from V and 0 bases from J; junction bases left unmatched: 12. The length of the CDR3 is 19 residues. The full variable domain, completed using reference TRBV19 and TRBJ2-6, is DGGITQSPKYLFRKEGQNVTLSCEQNLNHDAMYWYRQDPGQGLRLIYYSQIVNDFQKGDIAEGYSVSREKKESFPLTVTSAQKNPTAFYLCASSRLTGEYDSGANVLTFGAGSRLTVL.

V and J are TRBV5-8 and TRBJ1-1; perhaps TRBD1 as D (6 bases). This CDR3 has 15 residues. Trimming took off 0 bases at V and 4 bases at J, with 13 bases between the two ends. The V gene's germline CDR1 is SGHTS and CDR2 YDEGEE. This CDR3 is CASSLAPGVATEAFF. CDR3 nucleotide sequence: TGTGCCAGCAGCTTGGCCCCAGGGGTGGCCACTGAAGCTTTCTTT. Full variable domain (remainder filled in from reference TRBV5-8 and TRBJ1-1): EAGVTQSPTHLIKTRGQQATLRCSPISGHTSVYWYQQALGLGLQFLLWYDEGEERNRGNFPPRFSGRQFPNYSSELNVNALELEDSALYLCASSLAPGVATEAFFGQGTRLTVV.

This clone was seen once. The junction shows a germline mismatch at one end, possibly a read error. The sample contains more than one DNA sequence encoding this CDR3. CDR3 region: CASSLDTYTEAFF. The DNA for the CDR3 is TGTGCCAGCAGTTTAGACACTTACACTGAGGCTTTCTTT. V and J are TRBV27 and TRBJ1-1; D gene uncertain. Germline lookup yields CDR1 MNHEY and CDR2 SMNVEV (reference sequence). CDR3 length equals 13 residues.

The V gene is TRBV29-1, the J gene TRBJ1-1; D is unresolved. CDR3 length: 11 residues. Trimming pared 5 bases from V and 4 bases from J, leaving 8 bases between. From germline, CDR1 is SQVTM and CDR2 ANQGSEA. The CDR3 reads CSVRVGTEAFF. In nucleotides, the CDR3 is TGCAGCGTTCGGGTGGGCACTGAAGCTTTCTTT.